One and the same sample provided the 9 T cell receptor beta chains below, sequenced in a study of T cell responses to AZD1222 COVID-19 vaccine. The repertoire was sequenced with immunoSEQ multiplex PCR; TCRdb's copy has only in-frame clones and lacks some. The table lists 110,000 to 150,000 clones, about nine tenths of them singletons. The specimen comprised peripheral blood, sampled on day 0 of AZD1222 vaccination. These receptors were taken from an adult in good health.

The chain couples TRBV6-5 to TRBJ1-6, with D unclear. This CDR3 comprises 13 residues. CDR1 and CDR2 (germline): MNHEY, SVGAGI. V lost 0 bases, J lost 10 bases, and 7 bases lay in between. CDR3 nucleotides: TGTGCCAGCAGTTACTCTAATGCGTCACCCCTCCACTTT. Its protein product is CASSYSNASPLHF.

The CDR3 loop reads CASIFPASGGSYNEQFF. The DNA of the CDR3 is TGTGCCAGCATATTTCCCGCTAGCGGAGGCTCCTACAATGAGCAGTTCTTC. The chain joins TRBV6-4 to TRBJ2-1, with 7 bases matching TRBD2. With 7 bases clipped from V and 0 bases from J, the junction kept 12 bases outside the gene matches. CDR3 length: 17 residues. Per the germline V gene, CDR1 is MRHNA and CDR2 is SNTAGT.

The V gene is TRBV28, the J gene TRBJ1-1; D call uncertain. Germline lookup yields CDR1 MDHEN and CDR2 SYDVKM. The CDR3 has 15 residues. Trimming removed 3 bases at V and 1 base at J, with 12 bases between. In DNA, the CDR3 is TGTGCCAGCAGTTTCTCCCACGTAAAGAACACTGAAGCTTTCTTT. Its protein is CASSFSHVKNTEAFF. Drawing the rest from reference TRBV28 and TRBJ1-1, the complete variable domain is DVKVTQSSRYLVKRTGEKVFLECVQDMDHENMFWYRQDPGLGLRLIYFSYDVKMKEKGDIPEGYSVSREKKERFSLILESASTNQTSMYLCASSFSHVKNTEAFFGQGTRLTVV.

V gene TRBV28 combines with J gene TRBJ1-5; no definite D call. V gave up 6 bases and J gave up 3 bases, with 9 bases separating them. Per the germline V gene, CDR1 is MDHEN and CDR2 is SYDVKM. This CDR3 contains 13 residues. CDR3 nucleotide sequence: TGTGCCAGCAGACGTCAGTTCAATCAGCCCCAGCATTTT. Translation gives CASRRQFNQPQHF.

This clone was found once. V is TRBV11-2 and J is TRBJ1-3, with a weak D call TRBD1 (6 bases). Germline CDR1 SGHAT, CDR2 FQNNGV. V was shortened by 5 bases and J by 4 bases, with 18 bases between the two germline ends. The CDR3 covers 16 residues. The CDR3, as DNA: TGTGCCAGCAGCCCCTCCCCGGGACATTCGGGAAACACCATATATTTT. This gives the protein CASSPSPGHSGNTIYF.

The chain joins TRBV10-1 to TRBJ2-3; weak D call: TRBD2 (5 bases). The CDR3 has 13 amino acids. V was pared by 6 bases and J by 3 bases, with 10 bases between. The germline gives CDR1 WNHNN, CDR2 SYGVQD (reference sequence). The CDR3 DNA is TGCGCCAGCAGAAGGACTTTAACAGATACGCAGTATTTT. This sequence encodes CASRRTLTDTQYF.

J is TRBJ1-1 and V is TRBV5-6; 8 bases align to TRBD1. Per the germline V gene, CDR1 is SGHDT and CDR2 is YYEEEE. Trimming took 1 base from V and 2 from J; bases not matched to a gene: 7. CDR3 length: 16 residues. CDR3 sequence reads: CASSLWTGWANTEAFF. The CDR3 bases are TGTGCCAGCAGCTTGTGGACAGGGTGGGCAAACACTGAAGCTTTCTTT.

The gene calls are TRBV28 and TRBJ1-2, with TRBD1 matching over 7 bases. CDR1 and CDR2 from the germline V gene are MDHEN and SYDVKM. The length of the CDR3 is 14 residues. V trimming: 3 bases; J trimming: 4 bases; junction bases outside the gene matches: 5. The CDR3 DNA sequence: TGTGCCAGCAGTTTGTACAGGGGAATCTATGGCTACACCTTC. It yields the protein CASSLYRGIYGYTF.

This chain links TRBV15 with TRBJ1-4, with a possible D match to TRBD1 (5 bases). V was pared by 5 bases and J by 0 bases, with 16 bases between. Germline loops: CDR1 LNHNV, CDR2 YYDKDF (reference sequence). The CDR3 contains 17 residues. The CDR3 region is CATSRSGTATTNEKLFF. The CDR3 coding sequence is TGTGCCACCAGCCGCTCCGGGACCGCTACAACTAATGAAAAACTGTTTTTT.